This T cell receptor (beta chain) is from a study of tissue T cells after allogeneic stem cell transplantation. Trimming left V 2 bases short and J 5 bases short, with 9 bases between. Germline-derived CDR1 and CDR2 are KGHPV and FQNQEV (reference sequence). CDR3 length: 13 amino acids. The time point is: mouse harvest day 7 after allogeneic transplant. Mouse grafts combined 10^7 T-cell-depleted bone marrow cells with 10^6 splenic CD5+ T cells. This clone was found a few times. Genes here carry mouse names. Read sequence stops 1 residue before the CDR3 end, and the germline J gene provides the missing end. Sequencing was performed with immunoSEQ multiplex PCR; in TCRdb, only in-frame clones are kept and a portion is missing. This sample has 7,500 to 9,000 clones; about 42% occur once, and the top ten carry less than 8%.

The sequence came from a female BALB/c mouse given C57BL/6 T cells with graft-versus-host disease after an allogeneic hematopoietic cell transplant. Sequencing was performed on gut tissue. The gene calls are TRBV26 and TRBJ1-2; D is possibly TRBD1 (5 bases). This chain's CDR3 is CASSLPGRSDYTF. The CDR3 DNA, read in part, is TGTGCCAGCAGTCTGCCAGGGAGGTCCGACTACACC.